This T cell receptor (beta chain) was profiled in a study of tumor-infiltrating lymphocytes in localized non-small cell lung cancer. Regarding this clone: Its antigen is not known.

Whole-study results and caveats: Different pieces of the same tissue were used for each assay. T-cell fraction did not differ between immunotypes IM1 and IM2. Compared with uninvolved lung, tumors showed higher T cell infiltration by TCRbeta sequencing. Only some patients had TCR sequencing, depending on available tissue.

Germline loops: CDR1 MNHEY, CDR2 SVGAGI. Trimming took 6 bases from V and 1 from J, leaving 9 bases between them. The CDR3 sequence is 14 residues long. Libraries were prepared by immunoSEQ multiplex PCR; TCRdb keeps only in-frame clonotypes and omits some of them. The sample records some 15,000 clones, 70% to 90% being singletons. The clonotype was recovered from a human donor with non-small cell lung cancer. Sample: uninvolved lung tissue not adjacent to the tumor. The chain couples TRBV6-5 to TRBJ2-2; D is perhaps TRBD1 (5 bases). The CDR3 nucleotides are TGTGCCAGCAGCGAGACAGTGAACACCGGGGAGCTGTTTTTT. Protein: CASSETVNTGELFF.